These 21 T cell receptor beta chains were sequenced from one sample in a study of STAT3 mutations in large granular lymphocyte leukemia. Findings and limits, study-wide: At least one immunodominant TCR beta clonotype appeared in every T-cell large granular lymphocyte leukemia patient.

For these receptors, no antigen is known. Produced via immunoSEQ multiplex PCR; TCRdb's table is partial and in-frame only. This table has approximately 5,500 clones, approximately 35% appearing once. Sequenced material: peripheral blood mononuclear cells. The receptor set was obtained from a woman aged 40 to 50 with T-cell large granular lymphocyte leukemia. Some clones in this sample may be carry-over from other donors' samples.

This clone was seen a few times. The gene calls are TRBV7-9 and TRBJ2-2; no clear D. The germline gives CDR1 SEHNR, CDR2 FQNEAQ (reference sequence). V was clipped by 5 bases and J by 4 bases, with 11 bases between them. The CDR3 sequence is 14 residues long. The DNA for the CDR3 is TGTGCCAGCAGCCTCCTGGGTGGCACCGGGGAGCTGTTTTTT. Residues: CASSLLGGTGELFF.

V is TRBV18 and J is TRBJ2-2; D is possibly TRBD1 (6 bases). Germline lookup yields CDR1 KGHSH and CDR2 LQKENI. V was clipped by 6 bases and J by 2 bases, with 16 bases between them. This CDR3 contains 16 residues. The CDR3 here is CASSWGLEVNTGELFF. CDR3 DNA: TGTGCCAGCTCTTGGGGGCTCGAAGTTAACACCGGGGAGCTGTTTTTT.

Here the CDR3 reads CASSLGGIAGNTIYF. The CDR3, as DNA: TGTGCCAGCAGCTTAGGAGGCATCGCTGGAAACACCATATATTTT. This chain links TRBV7-2 with TRBJ1-3; the D is unclear. The CDR3 contains 15 residues. Germline V CDR1 and CDR2: SGHTA, FQGNSA. Trimming removed 1 base at V and 2 bases at J, with 9 bases between.

The rearrangement joins TRBV5-6 to TRBJ1-5, with 7 bases aligning to TRBD1. Germline CDR1 is SGHDT and CDR2 is YYEEEE. Trimming cost V 4 bases and J 0 bases; bases outside gene matches: 7. This CDR3 comprises 16 residues. CDR3 coding DNA: TGTGCCAGCAGCGTCAGGACAGGATATAGCAATCAGCCCCAGCATTTT. Its protein is CASSVRTGYSNQPQHF.

The V call is TRBV1, the J call TRBJ2-7; the D segment call TRBD2 is taken from the table without a DNA check. TRBV1 is deemed a pseudogene. This CDR3 has 18 amino acids. The CDR3 nucleotides read TGCACCAGCAGCCAAGATGAGCGGGGGGACGTCCTCTCCTACGAGCAGTACTTC. This sequence encodes CTSSQDERGDVLSYEQYF.

The chain recombines TRBV7-9 with TRBJ2-5; D remains unclear. The germline V gene has CDR1 SEHNR and CDR2 FQNEAQ (reference sequence). This CDR3 has 13 amino acids. V lost 2 bases to trimming and J lost 2 bases, with 6 bases between them. DNA of the CDR3: TGTGCCAGCAGCTTACCACCTCAAGAGACCCAGTACTTC. Its protein product is CASSLPPQETQYF.

This clone has a handful of counts. This chain links TRBV7-9 with TRBJ2-1; D is ambiguous. Germline V lookup: CDR1 SEHNR, CDR2 FQNEAQ (reference sequence). This CDR3 is built from 13 residues. Trimming pared 4 bases from V and 6 bases from J, leaving 10 bases between. The CDR3 sequence: CASSSTTPNEQFF. Here the CDR3 DNA reads TGTGCCAGCAGCTCTACCACGCCCAATGAGCAGTTCTTC.

V gene TRBV6-5 combines with J gene TRBJ2-5; 9 nucleotides agree with TRBD2. The CDR3 length is 15 residues. V gave up 10 bases and J gave up 2 bases; unmatched junction bases: 11. CDR1 is MNHEY, CDR2 SVGAGI, per germline. CDR3 nucleotides: TGTGCCACAAAACCTCTAGCGGGGTCACAAGAGACCCAGTACTTC. Its translation: CATKPLAGSQETQYF.

The chain joins TRBV4-2 to TRBJ2-7; D remains unclear. Trimming pared 0 bases from V and 2 bases from J, leaving 11 bases between. The CDR3 runs to 15 residues. The germline CDR1 and CDR2 sequences are LGHNA and YNFKEQ. CDR3 DNA: TGTGCCAGCAGCCAAGAATTTGAGCAGGCCTACGAGCAGTACTTC. As protein: CASSQEFEQAYEQYF.

This clone was seen a few times. The chain employs TRBV18 and TRBJ1-1, with 8 bases identical to TRBD1. Germline V CDR1 and CDR2: KGHSH, LQKENI. The V segment lost 6 bases and the J segment 6 bases; nucleotides outside the gene matches: 9. There are 14 residues in the CDR3. The CDR3 DNA reads TGTGCCAGCTCCCTTGGACAGGGTAGGGCTGAAGCTTTCTTT. Encoded protein: CASSLGQGRAEAFF.

The DNA for the CDR3 is TGTGCCAGCAGCTCGATCCCGGGACAAGTCGGTTCAGATACGCAGTATTTT. Translation gives CASSSIPGQVGSDTQYF. V is TRBV5-6 and J is TRBJ2-3; D is possibly TRBD1 (6 bases). Germline CDR1 is SGHDT and CDR2 is YYEEEE. This CDR3 is built from 17 residues. V lost 3 bases and J 4 bases, leaving 21 bases between the germline ends.

The chain is built from TRBV18 and TRBJ2-2; weak D call: TRBD2 (6 bases). Per germline, CDR1 KGHSH and CDR2 LQKENI. The CDR3 spans 14 residues. Between the trimmed V and J ends, which lost 3 bases and 8 bases, there was a span of 13 bases. The CDR3 region is CASSPPGEWGELFF. CDR3 sequence (DNA): TGTGCCAGCTCACCCCCGGGAGAATGGGGGGAGCTGTTTTTT.

This clone was picked up a small number of times. V is TRBV5-1 and J is TRBJ2-1, with 7 bases lining up with TRBD2. The CDR3 has 13 amino acids. Looked up from germline, CDR1 is SGHRS and CDR2 is YFSETQ. Trimming removed 4 bases from V and 6 bases from J; junction bases left unmatched: 4. CDR3 nucleotides: TGCGCCAGCAGCCCGGGACTAATCAATGAGCAGTTCTTC. This translates into CASSPGLINEQFF.

This clone has a handful of counts. The rearrangement joins TRBV11-1 to TRBJ2-1; TRBD2 matches at 7 bases. J was trimmed by 5 bases and V by 6 bases; bases with no gene match: 10. Germline values: CDR1 SGHAT, CDR2 FQDESV (reference sequence). CDR3 length: 15 amino acids. CDR3 nucleotide sequence: TGTGCCAGCAGTACCACGCGGGGGAAGAACAATGAGCAGTTCTTC. This translates into CASSTTRGKNNEQFF.

V usage is TRBV5-1 and J usage is TRBJ2-6; D ambiguous. The CDR3 spans 15 residues. V shed 2 bases and J shed 1 base, with 7 bases lying between them. Germline V gene lookup returns CDR1 SGHRS and CDR2 YFSETQ. The chain's CDR3 is CASSFQLSGANVLTF. CDR3 nucleotide sequence: TGCGCCAGCAGCTTCCAGTTGTCTGGGGCCAACGTCCTGACTTTC.

The V call is TRBV19, the J call TRBJ2-7; TRBD2 matches 12 bases. V gave up 5 bases and J gave up 3 bases; unmatched junction bases: 11. Germline-derived CDR1 and CDR2 are LNHDA and SQIVND (reference sequence). The CDR3 runs 17 residues. As DNA, the CDR3 is TGTGCCAGTAGTCTGAGGCTAGCGGGAGGGAATCTCTACGAGCAGTACTTC. It codes for CASSLRLAGGNLYEQYF.

This clone was picked up a small number of times. The chain couples TRBV29-1 to TRBJ2-4; TRBD1 agrees at 11 bases. The length of the CDR3 is 14 residues. After removal of 5 bases from V and 8 bases from J, the junction contained 8 bases not matched to a gene. Per the germline V gene, CDR1 is SQVTM and CDR2 is ANQGSEA. In nucleotides, the CDR3 is TGCAGCGTTCCGGGACAGGGGGGGTCTGACATTCAGTACTTC. Protein sequence: CSVPGQGGSDIQYF.

Here the CDR3 DNA reads TGTGCCATCAGCGAGGGGCTGAACACTGAAGCTTTCTTT. Translating gives CAISEGLNTEAFF. The chain employs TRBV10-3 and TRBJ1-1; the D gene is possibly TRBD1 (5 bases). The CDR3 has 13 amino acids. Per germline, CDR1 ENHRY and CDR2 SYGVKD. Trimming took 6 bases from V and 0 from J, leaving 8 bases between them.

The chain recombines TRBV7-9 with TRBJ2-5, with TRBD2 matching over 7 bases. J lost 1 base, V lost 1 base, and 9 bases had no gene match. The germline CDR1 and CDR2 sequences are SEHNR and FQNEAQ (reference sequence). This CDR3 contains 17 residues. CDR3 residues: CASSLGLALPPQETQYF. CDR3 bases: TGTGCCAGCAGCTTAGGACTAGCCCTACCCCCCCAAGAGACCCAGTACTTC.

The chain employs TRBV4-3 and TRBJ2-7, with a possible D match to TRBD2 (5 bases). Germline-derived CDR1 and CDR2 are LGHNA and YSLEER. The V and J ends lost 0 bases and 3 bases respectively, with 15 bases between them. The CDR3 sequence is 16 residues long. The CDR3 DNA sequence: TGCGCCAGCAGCCAAGAAGCCCGGAGACTAATCTACGAGCAGTACTTC. Its translation: CASSQEARRLIYEQYF.

The chain has TRBV6-5 and TRBJ1-1; TRBD1 agrees at 10 bases. This CDR3 has 14 amino acids. V lost 1 base, J lost 11 bases, and 7 bases stayed unmatched. Germline lookup yields CDR1 MNHEY and CDR2 SVGAGI. CDR3 in amino acids: CASSYLPDRGSAFF. The CDR3 DNA reads as TGTGCCAGCAGTTACTTACCGGACAGGGGGAGCGCTTTCTTT.